This entry features one T cell receptor (beta chain) sequence. The target antigen is unknown. This sample was included in a study of T cell responses to AZD1222 COVID-19 vaccine. General study results and limits: Spike regions recognized by vaccine-associated CD4 TCRs spanned the protein, led by 160-218 and 743-854.

Measured with immunoSEQ multiplex PCR; TCRdb has only the in-frame clones, and not every one. This sample carries fewer than 140,000 clones, around 91% of them seen once, and the ten largest clones take 8%. The germline V and J ends were trimmed by 3 bases and 6 bases, with 14 bases remaining between them. CDR1 and CDR2 (germline): SNHLY, FYNNEI. This CDR3 has 14 residues. This sequence joins TRBV2 and TRBJ2-5; tentative D call: TRBD2 (5 bases). The specimen was peripheral blood, collected 28 days after the second AZD1222 dose. The TCR comes from an adult who received the AZD1222 COVID-19 vaccine. Here the CDR3 reads CASSEEVTKQTQYF. The CDR3 nucleotides read TGTGCCAGCAGTGAGGAGGTGACTAAACAGACCCAGTACTTC.